This T cell receptor (beta chain) was obtained from a study of blood T cell repertoires in COVID-19. The overall study: The United States, Italy and Spain were the sources of the acute and convalescent COVID-19 samples. The analysed material was cDNA or gDNA that came from T cells, B-cell-depleted T cells, or PBMCs.

Seattle researchers signed up patients amid active infection and tracked them longitudinally. V lost 3 bases to trimming and J lost 4 bases; unmatched junction nucleotides: 26. Germline V lookup: CDR1 KGHSH, CDR2 LQKENI. The CDR3 extends over 22 amino acids. As originally analysed: Reference gene primer amplification gave nucleated cell count estimates. TCRdb keeps only in-frame clones here, not all; method: immunoSEQ multiplex PCR. V and J calls and clone size come straight from that table; D and trimming were deduced from the DNA. This table has approximately 400,000 clones, approximately 90% appearing once.

Sequenced material: peripheral blood. The source of this sequence is a woman aged 45-65 years with COVID-19, enrolled during active disease. The V gene is TRBV18, the J gene TRBJ2-5; 10 nucleotides align to TRBD1. CDR3 loop: CASSPPPPHPYRDRGFVETQYF. CDR3 DNA: TGTGCCAGCTCACCCCCTCCTCCCCACCCTTACCGGGACAGGGGTTTTGTAGAGACCCAGTACTTC. Together with reference TRBV18 and TRBJ2-5, the CDR3 gives the full variable domain: NAGVMQNPRHLVRRRGQEARLRCSPMKGHSHVYWYRQLPEEGLKFMVYLQKENIIDESGMPKERFSAEFPKEGPSILRIQQVVRGDSAAYFCASSPPPPHPYRDRGFVETQYFGPGTRLLVL.